Included here is one T cell receptor beta chain sequence, with context. The antigen is undetermined. Germline CDR1 is LNHDA and CDR2 is SQIVND (reference sequence). V shed 10 bases, J shed 5 bases, and the junction held 8 bases outside the gene matches. The CDR3 has 14 residues. The data are from a study of T cell repertoires in cytomegalovirus infection. TCRdb fed the reads into MiXCR, producing one record per CDR3 protein. There are about 83,000 distinct CDR3 sequences in the sample; 29% occur only once, and 71% lies in the top ten. Material: CD8+ T cells from cultured PBMCs, obtained from culture after CMV antigen stimulation. The sequence came from a human donor in good health (CMV status not recorded). Some clones in this sample may be carry-over from other donors' samples. The chain employs TRBV19 and TRBJ2-2; 9 nucleotides agree with TRBD2. CDR3 bases: TGTGCCACCTCTCCCGCGGGGGGGACCGGGGAGCTGTTTTTT. This translates into CATSPAGGTGELFF.